The 27 T cell receptor beta chains below all came from one sample that was sequenced in a study of neurological immune-mediated disorders. Each CDR3 protein gets one entry after TCRdb re-called the 5' RACE reads with MiXCR. Among about 90,000 distinct CDR3 sequences listed, approximately 13% were seen once. Time point indicated: longitudinal time-point 2. The sample taken for sequencing was PBMCs. The receptors come from a female donor with HTLV-1-associated myelopathy (HAM/TSP).

The chain recombines TRBV5-1 with TRBJ2-1, with TRBD2 matching over 8 bases. The CDR3 consists of 16 residues. V shed 3 bases and J 0 bases; nucleotides not matched to a gene: 5. The germline CDR1 and CDR2 sequences are SGHRS and YFSETQ. In nucleotides, the CDR3 is TGCGCCAGCAGCTCCGCAGGGACTAGCTCCTACAATGAGCAGTTCTTC. Protein: CASSSAGTSSYNEQFF.

Many counts were recorded for this clonotype. The rearrangement uses TRBV7-8 and TRBJ2-2; D might be TRBD1 (6 bases). The CDR3 spans 15 residues. Germline values: CDR1 SGHVS, CDR2 FQNEAQ. V lost 7 bases and J 5 bases, leaving 17 bases between the germline ends. The CDR3 is CASIPEGGATGELFF. Written as DNA, the CDR3 is TGTGCCAGCATCCCCGAAGGGGGAGCGACCGGGGAGCTGTTTTTT. The whole variable domain, remainder taken from reference TRBV7-8 and TRBJ2-2, is GAGVSQSPRYKVAKRGQDVALRCDPISGHVSLFWYQQALGQGPEFLTYFQNEAQLDKSGLPSDRFFAERPEGSVSTLKIQRTQQEDSAVYLCASIPEGGATGELFFGEGSRLTVL.

This clonotype was detected many times. The chain joins TRBV30 to TRBJ2-1; TRBD2 matches at 8 bases. From germline, CDR1 is GTSNPN and CDR2 SVGIG (reference sequence). Trimming removed 0 bases from V and 3 bases from J; junction bases left unmatched: 4. The CDR3 runs 15 residues. In DNA form, the CDR3 reads TGTGCCTGGAGTGTAAAAGCGGGGGTCTACAATGAGCAGTTCTTC. Translation gives CAWSVKAGVYNEQFF.

The table lists this clonotype with a few counts. CDR3 nucleotide sequence: TGCAGTGTCGCGCGGGGGGAGACGCAGTATTTT. Translating it yields CSVARGETQYF. The chain links TRBV20-1 to TRBJ2-3; 8 bases are a match to TRBD2. The V gene end was trimmed by 7 bases and the J gene end by 9 bases; junction bases not matched to a gene: 6. Germline V gene sequence: CDR1 DFQATT, CDR2 SNEGSKA (reference sequence). The CDR3 consists of 11 residues.

CDR3 loop: CASSDYRQGGSDTQYF. The DNA of the CDR3 is TGCGCCAGCAGCGACTACCGCCAGGGGGGTTCGGATACGCAGTATTTT. V gene TRBV5-1 combines with J gene TRBJ2-3; a possible D gene is TRBD1 (7 bases). The V and J ends lost 4 bases and 6 bases respectively, with 21 bases between them. This CDR3 is 16 amino acids long. Per germline, CDR1 SGHRS and CDR2 YFSETQ.

DNA of the CDR3: TGTGCTAGTGGCCAGGGGGTCGTCGCTAGCACAGATACGCAGTATTTT. As protein: CASGQGVVASTDTQYF. The chain carries TRBV12-5 and TRBJ2-3, with 7 bases that match TRBD1. The J segment lost 0 bases and the V segment lost 6 bases, leaving 9 bases of the junction unmatched. Germline V CDR1 and CDR2: LGHNT, FRNRAP. The CDR3 loop spans 16 amino acids.

This clonotype has a count of ten or more. The CDR3: CASSTGIEQYF. The CDR3 DNA is TGTGCCAGCAGTACAGGGATCGAGCAGTACTTC. J is TRBJ2-7 and V is TRBV12-3 or TRBV12-4, with a weak D call TRBD1 (6 bases). The CDR3 totals 11 residues. Trimming left V 5 bases short and J 6 bases short, with 8 bases between.

In its sample, this clonotype was seen many times. The chain couples TRBV7-2 to TRBJ2-1; 8 bases match TRBD1. Germline CDR1 is SGHTA and CDR2 is FQGNSA. The CDR3 extends over 15 amino acids. V dropped 5 bases and J dropped 9; count of bases not matched to a gene: 12. CDR3 bases: TGTGCCAGCAGCCTCAACCCGACAGGGGCGGGTGAGCAGTTCTTC. This sequence encodes CASSLNPTGAGEQFF.

This clonotype was counted ten times or more. V and J are TRBV4-1 and TRBJ2-7; 9 bases fit TRBD2. The CDR3 contains 15 residues. Germline CDR1 and CDR2: MGHRA and YSYEKL. V dropped 1 base and J dropped 3; count of bases not matched to a gene: 4. The CDR3 sequence is CASSQAASGVYEQYF. The DNA of the CDR3 is TGCGCCAGCAGCCAAGCTGCTAGCGGGGTCTACGAGCAGTACTTC.

This clonotype was seen ten or more times. The chain joins TRBV3-1 to TRBJ2-2, with D perhaps assigned TRBD1 or TRBD2 (6 bases each). The CDR3 totals 16 residues. Germline V gives CDR1 LGHDT, CDR2 YNNKEL (reference sequence). V lost 2 bases to trimming and J lost 1 base, with 11 bases between them. The CDR3 reads CASSQPGAGNTGELFF. In DNA, the CDR3 is TGTGCCAGCAGCCAACCGGGGGCCGGGAACACCGGGGAGCTGTTTTTT.

The table lists this clonotype with many counts. This chain joins TRBV20-1 and TRBJ2-1; unclear D gene. CDR1 is DFQATT, CDR2 SNEGSKA, per germline (reference sequence). With 6 bases removed from V and 6 bases from J, the gap between germline ends came to 21 bases. The CDR3 loop spans 15 amino acids. The CDR3 region has the DNA TGCAGTGCCGAGGCAGGCTCGACTTCGGGCAATGAGCAGTTCTTC. This codes for CSAEAGSTSGNEQFF.

This clonotype was seen many times. V usage is TRBV7-9 and J usage is TRBJ2-2, with unresolved D. This CDR3 is built from 18 residues. Germline assignment: CDR1 SEHNR and CDR2 FQNEAQ (reference sequence). The germline V and J ends were trimmed by 6 bases and 4 bases, with 24 bases remaining between them. Here the CDR3 DNA reads TGTGCCAGCAGAAGCCCCTCCCGACGTGGGCCGGTCACCGGGGAGCTGTTTTTT. Amino acid sequence: CASRSPSRRGPVTGELFF.

This clonotype was detected many times. This rearrangement joins TRBV5-1 to TRBJ2-7; a possible D gene is TRBD2 (6 bases). The CDR3 is made up of 17 amino acids. Germline-derived CDR1 and CDR2 are SGHRS and YFSETQ. V gave up 0 bases and J gave up 5 bases, with 21 bases separating them. The CDR3 nucleotides read TGCGCCAGCAGCTTGGACAACTCTTACGGGGGAGAGGACGAGCAGTACTTC. The encoded protein is CASSLDNSYGGEDEQYF.

This clonotype was recorded at least ten times. The J gene is TRBJ2-3, the V gene TRBV9; D is uncertain. V dropped 6 bases and J dropped 0 bases, with 17 bases sitting between them. The CDR3 length is 16 residues. The germline CDR1 and CDR2 sequences are SGDLS and YYNGEE. The CDR3 nucleotides are TGTGCCAGCACCCGTCGGTCTATTTCTAGCACAGATACGCAGTATTTT. Its translation is CASTRRSISSTDTQYF.

This clonotype was seen ten or more times. CDR3 residues: CASSPGGFGPDYTF. CDR3 DNA sequence: TGTGCCAGCTCACCGGGGGGATTTGGGCCGGACTACACCTTC. The rearrangement links TRBV18 to TRBJ1-2, with D possibly being TRBD1 (5 bases). The germline V gene encodes CDR1 KGHSH and CDR2 LQKENI. The ends were cut back, 3 bases at V and 10 bases at J, with 18 bases in the middle. The CDR3 spans 14 residues.

This clonotype was recorded many times. The gene calls are TRBV4-1 and TRBJ2-7; the D gene is possibly TRBD1 (5 bases). The germline V gene encodes CDR1 MGHRA and CDR2 YSYEKL. This CDR3 has 12 residues. V lost 4 bases and J 4 bases, leaving 8 bases between the germline ends. The CDR3 loop is CASSPKGYEQYF. In nucleotides, the CDR3 is TGCGCCAGCAGCCCCAAGGGGTACGAGCAGTACTTC.

J is TRBJ1-5 and V is TRBV24-1, with 11 nucleotides matching TRBD1. Germline-derived CDR1 and CDR2 are KGHDR and SFDVKD. V dropped 4 bases and J dropped 13; count of bases not matched to a gene: 14. The CDR3 covers 16 residues. The CDR3: CATSESGQGAYHPQHF. In nucleotides, the CDR3 is TGTGCCACCAGTGAATCCGGACAGGGGGCTTATCACCCACAGCATTTT.

In its sample, this clonotype was seen many times. V is TRBV20-1 and J is TRBJ1-1; no definite D call. CDR3 size: 14 residues. CDR1 is DFQATT, CDR2 SNEGSKA, per germline (reference sequence). The germline V and J ends were trimmed by 0 bases and 6 bases, with 14 bases remaining between them. CDR3 amino acids: CSARDLLTGAEAFF. DNA of the CDR3: TGCAGTGCTAGAGATCTTTTAACGGGCGCTGAAGCTTTCTTT.

Turning to this clonotype: Since a much larger clone is just one base distant, this may be a read error. The chain links TRBV6-5 to TRBJ1-5; tentative D call: TRBD1 (6 bases). From germline, CDR1 is MNHEY and CDR2 SVGAGI. The CDR3 runs to 12 residues. This CDR3 reads CASKTGNQSQHF. The CDR3 DNA follows: TGTGCCAGCAAGACAGGCAATCAGTCCCAGCATTTT.

This clonotype was counted many times. The V and J genes are TRBV29-1 and TRBJ2-1; D gene unclear. CDR3 size: 12 residues. The V end was cut by 4 bases, the J end by 8 bases, with 12 bases between. Germline V gives CDR1 SQVTM, CDR2 ANQGSEA. CDR3 protein: CSVGPRRDEQFF. As DNA, the CDR3 is TGCAGCGTTGGGCCCCGAAGGGATGAGCAGTTCTTC.

Ten or more counts support this clonotype. The chain links TRBV20-1 to TRBJ1-3; no definite D call. The CDR3 length is 12 residues. Germline values: CDR1 DFQATT, CDR2 SNEGSKA (reference sequence). Trimming removed 6 bases from V and 9 bases from J, with 15 bases in between. The DNA for the CDR3 is TGCAGTGCGAAAACTGGAGAGAGCACCATATATTTT. The encoded protein is CSAKTGESTIYF.

This rearrangement joins TRBV5-1 to TRBJ2-3, with 8 positions matching TRBD2. Germline CDR1 is SGHRS and CDR2 is YFSETQ. This CDR3 has 15 residues. V lost 0 bases to trimming and J lost 5 bases; unmatched junction nucleotides: 5. CDR3 residues: CASSLAGGPGDTQYF. CDR3 coding DNA: TGCGCCAGCAGCTTGGCGGGGGGGCCGGGAGATACGCAGTATTTT.

This clonotype appeared many times. The chain uses TRBV3-1 and TRBJ1-3; D ambiguous. The CDR3 is made up of 14 amino acids. The germline V and J ends were trimmed by 4 bases and 4 bases, with 11 bases remaining between them. Germline V gene sequence: CDR1 LGHDT, CDR2 YNNKEL (reference sequence). CDR3 DNA sequence: TGTGCCAGCAGCCCGCCGGGTACCGGAAACACCATATATTTT. It specifies CASSPPGTGNTIYF.

This clonotype was seen at least ten times. The chain is built from TRBV6-1 and TRBJ2-3, with 7 nucleotides matching TRBD1. Trimming at V came to 3 bases and at J to 1 base, leaving 10 bases not matched to a gene. The CDR3 runs to 17 residues. Germline-derived CDR1 and CDR2 are MNHNS and SASEGT. This chain's CDR3 is CASSDLDWTGRTDTQYF. Here the CDR3 DNA reads TGTGCCAGCAGTGACCTCGATTGGACAGGTCGCACAGATACGCAGTATTTT.

This clonotype was seen a single time. The chain recombines TRBV4-2 with TRBJ2-1; TRBD2 aligns across 9 bases. This CDR3 is built from 16 residues. J was trimmed by 9 bases and V by 4 bases; bases with no gene match: 13. Germline V gene lookup returns CDR1 LGHNA and CDR2 YNFKEQ. CDR3 bases: TGTGCCAGCAGCCGAGAGAGGGCTAGCGGGGTCGGTGAGCAGTTCTTC. Translated: CASSRERASGVGEQFF.

This clonotype appeared many times. This chain links TRBV20-1 with TRBJ2-7; 8 nucleotides line up with TRBD1. The CDR3 extends over 14 amino acids. V gave up 5 bases and J gave up 2 bases; unmatched junction bases: 8. The V gene's germline CDR1 is DFQATT and CDR2 SNEGSKA (reference sequence). CDR3 sequence: CSADRTGYTYEQYF. The CDR3 DNA reads as TGCAGTGCTGACAGGACAGGGTATACCTACGAGCAGTACTTC.

This clonotype was observed a few times. The chain is built from TRBV9 and TRBJ2-2, with no clear D. This CDR3 has 15 residues. Germline CDR1 is SGDLS and CDR2 is YYNGEE. Trimming took 3 bases from V and 3 from J, leaving 12 bases between them. The CDR3 is CASSGSRSDTGELFF. The CDR3 coding sequence is TGTGCCAGCAGCGGTAGCAGGTCGGACACCGGGGAGCTGTTTTTT.